The 24 T cell receptor beta chains below all came from one sample that was sequenced in a study of blood T cells in healthy people across ages (dated by TCRdb to about 2015). Receptors were amplified or captured by 5' RACE. Sequencing took place on an Illumina HiSeq 2500. The second PCR ran for about 6 to 12 cycles and used a J-beta primer mix along with a sample-barcoded 5' primer. TCRdb handled the public reads itself, with Q25 trimming in fastp and clone calling in MiXCR, and kept productive beta chains. Rows with a matching CDR3 protein are joined into one entry that keeps the most common DNA and genes. Within this sample are under 2 million distinct CDR3 sequences, with roughly 32% of them counted one time only. The leading ten clones occupy roughly 12% of the sample. Sequenced material: blood. The receptors originated from a woman in her twenties or thirties in good health.

A few counts support this clonotype. The V call is TRBV6-1, the J call TRBJ1-1; D is undetermined. The CDR3 sequence is 15 residues long. The V gene lost 0 bases and the J gene lost 7 bases, with 15 bases spanning the gap. The V gene's germline CDR1 is MNHNS and CDR2 SASEGT. The CDR3 sequence: CASSEAFGIESEAFF. CDR3 nucleotides: TGTGCCAGCAGTGAAGCGTTTGGAATAGAGAGTGAAGCTTTCTTT.

The table lists this clonotype with many counts. V usage is TRBV9 and J usage is TRBJ2-7; no clear D. This CDR3 contains 12 residues. CDR1 is SGDLS, CDR2 YYNGEE, per germline. V lost 4 bases and J lost 7, with 12 bases in between. CDR3 in amino acids: CASSPHPSEQYF. CDR3 nucleotides: TGTGCCAGCAGCCCCCATCCTTCTGAGCAGTACTTC.

This clonotype was seen only once. The chain carries TRBV6-1 and TRBJ2-5; 9 bases map to TRBD1. The J segment lost 11 bases and the V segment lost 4 bases, leaving 8 bases of the junction unmatched. The CDR3 is 13 amino acids. Germline V CDR1 and CDR2: MNHNS, SASEGT. The CDR3 nucleotides read TGTGCCAGCAGTGGGGACAGGGTGTTTGAGCAGTACTTC. It codes for CASSGDRVFEQYF.

This chain joins TRBV28 and TRBJ2-7, with no clear D. This CDR3 is built from 13 residues. V lost 3 bases and J lost 1, with 7 bases in between. Germline V lookup: CDR1 MDHEN, CDR2 SYDVKM. The CDR3 coding sequence is TGTGCCAGCAGTTTCGCCTTGTCCTACGAGCAGTACTTC. Translating gives CASSFALSYEQYF.

This clonotype has ten or more counts. This chain connects TRBV20-1 to TRBJ2-3; 8 bases are a match to TRBD2. CDR3 length equals 15 residues. The germline V gene encodes CDR1 DFQATT and CDR2 SNEGSKA (reference sequence). J lost 1 base, V lost 1 base, and 4 bases had no gene match. CDR3 nucleotides: TGCAGTGCTAGAGTCGGGGGGGCCGGCACAGATACGCAGTATTTT. Protein product: CSARVGGAGTDTQYF.

Many counts were recorded for this clonotype. V gene TRBV27 combines with J gene TRBJ2-5, with a tentative D call TRBD1 (5 bases). Between the trimmed V and J ends, which lost 2 bases and 2 bases, there was a span of 12 bases. Germline CDR1 MNHEY, CDR2 SMNVEV (reference sequence). The CDR3 is 15 amino acids. The CDR3 protein is CASSLGAGLQETQYF. The CDR3 bases are TGTGCCAGCAGTTTAGGAGCAGGGTTACAAGAGACCCAGTACTTC.

With respect to this clonotype: The conserved closing phenylalanine or tryptophan is absent in this CDR3, likely reflecting a read error. This CDR3 reads CASSSPGQGRTEAFV. The CDR3, as DNA: TGCGCCAGCAGCTCTCCGGGACAGGGGAGGACTGAAGCTTTCGTT. This chain connects TRBV5-1 to TRBJ1-1, with 10 bases that match TRBD1. The CDR3 sequence is 15 residues long. Germline V gene lookup returns CDR1 SGHRS and CDR2 YFSETQ. The junction had 7 bases not matched to a gene; V was cut back by 3 bases and J by 5 bases.

This clonotype came up a few times. Here the CDR3 reads CASSPRAGVTLSGTQYF. The CDR3 nucleotides are TGTGCCAGCAGCCCGCGGGCTGGAGTCACCCTCTCGGGGACGCAGTATTTT. The chain joins TRBV7-2 to TRBJ2-3, with a tentative D call TRBD2 (5 bases). CDR1 and CDR2 from the germline V gene are SGHTA and FQGNSA. This CDR3 has 17 residues. V was shortened by 5 bases and J by 9 bases, with 27 bases between the two germline ends.

This clonotype was counted between two and nine times. The CDR3 DNA reads TGCGCCAGCAGCTCCCAGGGGGTAGCGGGTGCCAAAAACATTCAGTACTTC. The encoded protein is CASSSQGVAGAKNIQYF. This chain uses TRBV4-1 with TRBJ2-4, with D tentatively TRBD1 or TRBD2 (7 bases each). Germline V gene sequence: CDR1 MGHRA, CDR2 YSYEKL. The CDR3 consists of 17 residues. Trimming shortened V by 5 bases and J by 1 base, and 18 bases separated the two germline ends.

The rearrangement uses TRBV6-1 and TRBJ2-2; 8 nucleotides match TRBD1. There are 17 residues in the CDR3. CDR1 and CDR2 from the germline V gene are MNHNS and SASEGT. Trimming at V came to 6 bases and at J to 4 bases, leaving 13 bases not matched to a gene. The DNA of the CDR3 is TGTGCCAGCAGGGACCGGGACCACAGGGGGAGCACCGGGGAGCTGTTTTTT. Translation gives CASRDRDHRGSTGELFF.

The gene calls are TRBV5-1 and TRBJ2-5; D is possibly TRBD1 or TRBD2 (6 bases each). V dropped 6 bases and J dropped 3 bases, with 15 bases sitting between them. This CDR3 is built from 14 residues. Germline assignment: CDR1 SGHRS and CDR2 YFSETQ. The CDR3 loop reads CASNWGASEETQYF. The CDR3 DNA sequence: TGCGCCAGCAATTGGGGGGCTAGCGAAGAGACCCAGTACTTC.

The chain is built from TRBV20-1 and TRBJ2-7; D is possibly TRBD2 (5 bases). Germline V gives CDR1 DFQATT, CDR2 SNEGSKA (reference sequence). This CDR3 region has 14 residues. Trimming removed 6 bases from V and 6 bases from J, with 21 bases in between. The CDR3 sequence: CSASPDGEGFEQYF. CDR3 DNA: TGCAGTGCGTCACCCGACGGGGAAGGGTTCGAGCAGTACTTC.

V gene TRBV20-1 combines with J gene TRBJ1-4; D gene uncertain. Germline V gene sequence: CDR1 DFQATT, CDR2 SNEGSKA (reference sequence). V lost 3 bases and J 4 bases, leaving 15 bases between the germline ends. The CDR3 consists of 15 residues. The CDR3 DNA is TGCAGTGCTAGCACGGTTACCCCAATTAATGAAAAACTGTTTTTT. Translated, it gives CSASTVTPINEKLFF.

This clonotype came up a few times. The rearrangement uses TRBV20-1 and TRBJ2-5; 7 nucleotides align to TRBD2. Germline loops: CDR1 DFQATT, CDR2 SNEGSKA (reference sequence). This CDR3 region has 15 residues. Losses at the gene ends were 6 bases for V and 5 bases for J; bases not matched to a gene: 15. The CDR3 coding sequence is TGCAGTGCCCCTACCCCGACTAGCACCCCGGAGACCCAGTACTTC. Amino acid sequence: CSAPTPTSTPETQYF.

The chain recombines TRBV4-2 with TRBJ1-2; no firm D call. CDR3 size: 14 residues. Germline loops: CDR1 LGHNA, CDR2 YNFKEQ. The V end lost 2 bases, the J end lost 10 bases, and 17 bases lay between the germline ends. In nucleotides, the CDR3 is TGTGCCAGCAGCCAACCAACAACGGGCCGGGACTACACCTTC. This translates into CASSQPTTGRDYTF.

The chain couples TRBV3-1 to TRBJ2-5; 8 bases are shared with TRBD2. Germline V CDR1 and CDR2: LGHDT, YNNKEL (reference sequence). The CDR3 consists of 14 residues. Unmatched junction bases numbered 2, after V lost 2 bases and J lost 3 bases. CDR3 DNA sequence: TGTGCCAGCAGCCAACCACTAGCGGAAGAGACCCAGTACTTC. It codes for CASSQPLAEETQYF.

Here the CDR3 reads CASSPLQLLNTEAFF. CDR3 DNA: TGTGCCAGCAGCCCTCTACAGCTTTTGAACACTGAAGCTTTCTTT. The rearrangement links TRBV7-9 to TRBJ1-1; D is unclear. The CDR3 covers 15 residues. The V gene lost 5 bases and the J gene lost 0 bases, with 13 bases spanning the gap. Germline CDR1 reads SEHNR; CDR2 reads FQNEAQ (reference sequence).

This chain links TRBV12-3 or TRBV12-4 with TRBJ1-5, with D perhaps TRBD1 (5 bases). The V end lost 5 bases, the J end lost 2 bases, and 13 bases lay between the germline ends. This CDR3 has 15 amino acids. CDR3 sequence (DNA): TGTGCCAGCAGTATTGACAGTTTGGGCAATCAGCCCCAGCATTTT. Protein: CASSIDSLGNQPQHF.

The V call is TRBV3-1, the J call TRBJ1-2; D unclear. V was shortened by 0 bases and J by 6 bases, with 11 bases between the two germline ends. The CDR3 runs to 14 residues. Germline loops: CDR1 LGHDT, CDR2 YNNKEL (reference sequence). The CDR3 nucleotides are TGTGCCAGCAGCCAAGATCACCAGCGGGATGGCTACACCTTC. Translated: CASSQDHQRDGYTF.

At least ten counts were recorded for this clonotype. V gene TRBV27 combines with J gene TRBJ2-1; D is unclear. The ends were cut back, 3 bases at V and 0 bases at J, with 6 bases in the middle. The CDR3 length is 14 residues. In germline, CDR1 is MNHEY, CDR2 SMNVEV (reference sequence). The CDR3, as DNA: TGTGCCAGCAGTTTGGTAGACTCCTACAATGAGCAGTTCTTC. Protein: CASSLVDSYNEQFF.

This clonotype was found a few times. The chain couples TRBV7-9 to TRBJ2-5, with 11 positions matching TRBD2. From germline, CDR1 is SEHNR and CDR2 FQNEAQ (reference sequence). The ends lost 5 bases at V and 5 bases at J; junction bases unmatched: 7. The CDR3 totals 15 residues. CDR3 DNA sequence: TGTGCCAGCAGCACGACTAGCGGGACATCGGAGACCCAGTACTTC. Amino acids: CASSTTSGTSETQYF.

The genes are TRBV14 and TRBJ2-7; the match to TRBD1 covers 8 bases. The V gene's germline CDR1 is SGHDN and CDR2 FVKESK. The CDR3 spans 14 residues. After removal of 4 bases from V and 6 bases from J, the junction contained 8 bases not matched to a gene. The CDR3 nucleotides read TGTGCCAGCAGCCCGAGGACAGGGCCAGGCGAGCAGTACTTC. Protein sequence: CASSPRTGPGEQYF. Supplemented by reference TRBV14 and TRBJ2-7, the full variable domain reads EAGVTQFPSHSVIEKGQTVTLRCDPISGHDNLYWYRRVMGKEIKFLLHFVKESKQDESGMPNNRFLAERTGGTYSTLKVQPAELEDSGVYFCASSPRTGPGEQYFGPGTRLTVT.

This chain joins TRBV5-1 and TRBJ2-7; D could derive from TRBD1 or TRBD2 (5 bases each). Between the trimmed V and J ends, which lost 2 bases and 7 bases, there was a span of 19 bases. In germline, CDR1 is SGHRS, CDR2 YFSETQ. This CDR3 comprises 15 residues. For the CDR3, the DNA is TGCGCCAGCAGCTTACAGGAAGGGAGCCGAGCAGAGCAGTACTTC. Translation gives CASSLQEGSRAEQYF.

To note about this clonotype: This may be a read error, as it is one base from a much larger clone. J is TRBJ2-7 and V is TRBV7-2; 9 bases agree with TRBD2. This CDR3 comprises 15 residues. Germline values: CDR1 SGHTA, CDR2 FQGNSA. The junction had 6 bases not matched to a gene; V was cut back by 1 base and J by 5 bases. CDR3 region: CASSLGLAGPHEQYF. The CDR3, as DNA: TGTGCCAGCAGCTTAGGCCTAGCGGGGCCCCACGAGCAGTACTTC. Full variable domain (outside the CDR3, taken from reference TRBV7-2 and TRBJ2-7): GAGVSQSPSNKVTEKGKDVELRCDPISGHTALYWYRQSLGQGLEFLIYFQGNSAPDKSGLPSDRFSAERTGGSVSTLTIQRTQQEDSAVYLCASSLGLAGPHEQYFGPGTRLTVT.